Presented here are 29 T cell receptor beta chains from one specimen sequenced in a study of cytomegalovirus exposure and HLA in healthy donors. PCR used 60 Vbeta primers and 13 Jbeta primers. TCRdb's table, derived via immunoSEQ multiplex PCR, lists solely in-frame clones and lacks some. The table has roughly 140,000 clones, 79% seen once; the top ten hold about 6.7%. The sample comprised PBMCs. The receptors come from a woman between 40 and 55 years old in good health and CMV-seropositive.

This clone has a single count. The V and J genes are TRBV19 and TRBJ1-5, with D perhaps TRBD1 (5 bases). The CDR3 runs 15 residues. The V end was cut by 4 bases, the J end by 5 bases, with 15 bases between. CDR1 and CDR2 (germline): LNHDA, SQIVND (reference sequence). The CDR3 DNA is TGTGCCAGTAGTACGGTCGGCGGGGCCCATCAGCCCCAGCATTTT. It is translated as CASSTVGGAHQPQHF.

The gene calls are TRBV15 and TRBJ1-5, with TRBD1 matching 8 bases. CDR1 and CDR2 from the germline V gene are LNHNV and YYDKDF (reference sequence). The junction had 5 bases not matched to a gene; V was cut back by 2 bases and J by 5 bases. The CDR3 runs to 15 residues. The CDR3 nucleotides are TGTGCCACCAGCAGACGACAGGGGAACTATCAGCCCCAGCATTTT. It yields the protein CATSRRQGNYQPQHF. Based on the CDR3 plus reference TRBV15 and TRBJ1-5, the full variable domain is DAMVIQNPRYQVTQFGKPVTLSCSQTLNHNVMYWYQQKSSQAPKLLFHYYDKDFNNEADTPDNFQSRRPNTSFCFLDIRSPGLGDTAMYLCATSRRQGNYQPQHFGDGTRLSIL.

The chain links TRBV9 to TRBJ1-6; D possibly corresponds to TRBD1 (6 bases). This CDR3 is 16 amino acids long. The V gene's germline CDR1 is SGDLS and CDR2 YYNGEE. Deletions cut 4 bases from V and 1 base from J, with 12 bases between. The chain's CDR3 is CASSTEQGSYNSPLHF. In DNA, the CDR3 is TGTGCCAGCAGCACCGAACAGGGATCCTATAATTCACCCCTCCACTTT.

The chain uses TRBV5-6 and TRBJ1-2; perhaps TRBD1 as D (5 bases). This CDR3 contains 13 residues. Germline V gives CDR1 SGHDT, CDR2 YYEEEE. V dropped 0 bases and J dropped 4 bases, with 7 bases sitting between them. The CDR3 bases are TGTGCCAGCAGCTTGGCAGGGCCCTATGGCTACACCTTC. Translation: CASSLAGPYGYTF. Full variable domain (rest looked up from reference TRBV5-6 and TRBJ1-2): DAGVTQSPTHLIKTRGQQVTLRCSPKSGHDTVSWYQQALGQGPQFIFQYYEEEERQRGNFPDRFSGHQFPNYSSELNVNALLLGDSALYLCASSLAGPYGYTFGSGTRLTVV.

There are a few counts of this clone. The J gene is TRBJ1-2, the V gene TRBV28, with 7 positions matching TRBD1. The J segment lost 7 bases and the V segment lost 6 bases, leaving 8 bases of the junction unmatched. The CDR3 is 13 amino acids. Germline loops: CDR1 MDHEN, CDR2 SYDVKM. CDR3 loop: CASRVGQGGGYTF. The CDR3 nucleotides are TGTGCCAGCAGGGTGGGGCAGGGGGGTGGCTACACCTTC.

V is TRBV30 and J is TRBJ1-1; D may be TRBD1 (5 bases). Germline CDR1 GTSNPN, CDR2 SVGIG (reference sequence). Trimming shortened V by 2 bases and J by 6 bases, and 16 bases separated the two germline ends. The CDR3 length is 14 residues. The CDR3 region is CAWSHGHTSAEAFF. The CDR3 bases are TGTGCCTGGAGTCACGGACATACGAGCGCTGAAGCTTTCTTT.

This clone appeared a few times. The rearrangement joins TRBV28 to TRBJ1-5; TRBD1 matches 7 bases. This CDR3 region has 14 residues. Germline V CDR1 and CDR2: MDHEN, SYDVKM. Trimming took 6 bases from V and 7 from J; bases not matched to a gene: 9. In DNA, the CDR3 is TGTGCCAGCAGCACGCGGACAGGTTGGCAGCCCCAGCATTTT. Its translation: CASSTRTGWQPQHF.

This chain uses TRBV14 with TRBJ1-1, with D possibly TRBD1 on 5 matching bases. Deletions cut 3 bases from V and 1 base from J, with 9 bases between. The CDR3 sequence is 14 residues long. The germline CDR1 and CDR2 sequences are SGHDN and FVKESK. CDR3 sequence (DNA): TGTGCCAGCAGCCAGTTGGGGGGGAACACTGAAGCTTTCTTT. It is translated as CASSQLGGNTEAFF.

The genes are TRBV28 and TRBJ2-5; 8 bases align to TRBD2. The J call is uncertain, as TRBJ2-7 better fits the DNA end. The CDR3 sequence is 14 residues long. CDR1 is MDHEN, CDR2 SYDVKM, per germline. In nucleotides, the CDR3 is TGTGCCAGCAGTCCTTTGCGGGGGGCCTACGAGCAGTACTTC. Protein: CASSPLRGAYEQYF.

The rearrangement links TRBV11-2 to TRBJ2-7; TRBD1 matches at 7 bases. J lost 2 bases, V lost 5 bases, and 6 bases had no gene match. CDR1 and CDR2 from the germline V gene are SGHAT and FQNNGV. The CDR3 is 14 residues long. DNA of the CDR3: TGTGCCAGCAGCCTGGGGACAGTAGCCTACGAGCAGTACTTC. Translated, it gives CASSLGTVAYEQYF. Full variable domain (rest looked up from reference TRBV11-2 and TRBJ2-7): EAGVAQSPRYKIIEKRQSVAFWCNPISGHATLYWYQQILGQGPKLLIQFQNNGVVDDSQLPKDRFSAERLKGVDSTLKIQPAKLEDSAVYLCASSLGTVAYEQYFGPGTRLTVT.

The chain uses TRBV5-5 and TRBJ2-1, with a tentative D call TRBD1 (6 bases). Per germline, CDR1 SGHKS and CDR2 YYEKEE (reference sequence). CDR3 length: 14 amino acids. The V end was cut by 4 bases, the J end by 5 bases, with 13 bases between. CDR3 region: CASSGLGGHNEQFF. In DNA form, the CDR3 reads TGTGCCAGCAGCGGGCTAGGGGGTCACAATGAGCAGTTCTTC.

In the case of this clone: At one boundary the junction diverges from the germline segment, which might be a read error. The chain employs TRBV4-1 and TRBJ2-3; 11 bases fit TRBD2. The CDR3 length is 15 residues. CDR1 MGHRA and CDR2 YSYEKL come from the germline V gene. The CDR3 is CASSQVGTSGGLRDF. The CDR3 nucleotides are TGCGCCAGCAGCCAAGTAGGAACTAGCGGGGGCCTGAGGGATTTT.

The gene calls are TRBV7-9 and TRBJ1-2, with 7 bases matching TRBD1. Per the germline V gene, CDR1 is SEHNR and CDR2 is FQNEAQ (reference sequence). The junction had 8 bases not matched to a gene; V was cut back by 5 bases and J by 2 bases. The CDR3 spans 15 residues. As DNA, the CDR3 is TGTGCCAGCAGCGAAGGACAGGCGTTCAACTATGGCTACACCTTC. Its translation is CASSEGQAFNYGYTF.

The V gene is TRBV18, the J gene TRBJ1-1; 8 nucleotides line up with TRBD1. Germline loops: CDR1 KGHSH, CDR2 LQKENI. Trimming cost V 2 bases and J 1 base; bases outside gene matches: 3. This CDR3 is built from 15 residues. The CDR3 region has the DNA TGTGCCAGCTCACCATTCGGACAGGGGAACACTGAAGCTTTCTTT. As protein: CASSPFGQGNTEAFF.

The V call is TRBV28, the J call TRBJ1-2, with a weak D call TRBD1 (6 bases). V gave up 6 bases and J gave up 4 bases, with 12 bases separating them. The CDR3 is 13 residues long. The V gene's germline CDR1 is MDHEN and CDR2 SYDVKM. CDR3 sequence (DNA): TGTGCCAGCAGAGACAGGAATTTCTATGGCTACACCTTC. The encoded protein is CASRDRNFYGYTF.

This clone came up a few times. The CDR3: CASSDRWMSSPLHF. The CDR3, as DNA: TGTGCCAGCAGTGACAGATGGATGAGTTCACCCCTCCACTTT. The chain recombines TRBV6-5 with TRBJ1-6; perhaps TRBD1 as D (5 bases). CDR1 MNHEY and CDR2 SVGAGI come from the germline V gene. Trimming took off 5 bases at V and 9 bases at J, with 14 bases between the two ends. The CDR3 loop spans 14 amino acids.

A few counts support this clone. The CDR3: CATSRAGGGPTDTQYF. CDR3 nucleotide sequence: TGTGCCACCAGCAGAGCAGGGGGTGGGCCCACAGATACGCAGTATTTT. V and J are TRBV15 and TRBJ2-3; 7 nucleotides line up with TRBD1. The length of the CDR3 is 16 residues. CDR1 is LNHNV and CDR2 is YYDKDF in the germline V gene (reference sequence). After removal of 1 base from V and 2 bases from J, the junction contained 6 bases not matched to a gene.

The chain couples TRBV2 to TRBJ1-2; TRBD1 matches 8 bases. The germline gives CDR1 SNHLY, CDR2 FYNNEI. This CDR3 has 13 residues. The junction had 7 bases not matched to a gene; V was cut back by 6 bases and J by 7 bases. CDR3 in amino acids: CASRDRAISGYTF. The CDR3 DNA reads TGTGCCAGCAGGGACAGGGCGATCTCTGGCTACACCTTC. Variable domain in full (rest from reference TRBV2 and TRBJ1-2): EPEVTQTPSHQVTQMGQEVILRCVPISNHLYFYWYRQILGQKVEFLVSFYNNEISEKSEIFDDQFSVERPDGSNFTLKIRSTKLEDSAMYFCASRDRAISGYTFGSGTRLTVV.

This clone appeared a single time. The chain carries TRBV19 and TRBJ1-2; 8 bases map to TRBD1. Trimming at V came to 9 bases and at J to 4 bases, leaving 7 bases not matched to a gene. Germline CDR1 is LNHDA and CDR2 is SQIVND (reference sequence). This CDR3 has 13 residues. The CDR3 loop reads CASGTGGGYGYTF. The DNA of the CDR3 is TGTGCCAGCGGGACAGGCGGAGGCTATGGCTACACCTTC. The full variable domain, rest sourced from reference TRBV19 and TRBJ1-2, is DGGITQSPKYLFRKEGQNVTLSCEQNLNHDAMYWYRQDPGQGLRLIYYSQIVNDFQKGDIAEGYSVSREKKESFPLTVTSAQKNPTAFYLCASGTGGGYGYTFGSGTRLTVV.

The CDR3 region is CASRTQTSGGTDTQYF. CDR3 sequence (DNA): TGCGCCAGCCGAACCCAAACTAGCGGGGGCACAGATACGCAGTATTTT. The chain employs TRBV10-2 and TRBJ2-3; 10 bases are a match to TRBD2. The germline gives CDR1 WSHSY, CDR2 SAAADI. V lost 8 bases, J lost 1 base, and 9 bases stayed unmatched. This CDR3 region has 16 residues.

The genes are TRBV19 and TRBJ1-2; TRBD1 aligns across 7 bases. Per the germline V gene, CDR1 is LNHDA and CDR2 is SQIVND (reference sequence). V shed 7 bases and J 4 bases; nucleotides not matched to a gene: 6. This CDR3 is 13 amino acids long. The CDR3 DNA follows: TGTGCCAGTACCCCGGACAGGAGCTATGGCTACACCTTC. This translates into CASTPDRSYGYTF.

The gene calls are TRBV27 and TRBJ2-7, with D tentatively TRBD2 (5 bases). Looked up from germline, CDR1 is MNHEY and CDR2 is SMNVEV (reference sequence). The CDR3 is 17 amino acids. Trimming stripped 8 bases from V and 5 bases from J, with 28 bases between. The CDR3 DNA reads TGTGCCAGCCACCCAGGTCCCCGGCGGGTCCGTTGGGACGAGCAGTACTTC. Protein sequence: CASHPGPRRVRWDEQYF.

The CDR3 coding sequence is TGCGCCAGCAGCTTGACAGGGGTGGGAAACACCATATATTTT. Its protein is CASSLTGVGNTIYF. The J gene is TRBJ1-3, the V gene TRBV5-1; 7 nucleotides agree with TRBD1. The CDR3 runs to 14 residues. V was clipped by 1 base and J by 4 bases; unmatched bases: 2. The germline CDR1 and CDR2 sequences are SGHRS and YFSETQ.

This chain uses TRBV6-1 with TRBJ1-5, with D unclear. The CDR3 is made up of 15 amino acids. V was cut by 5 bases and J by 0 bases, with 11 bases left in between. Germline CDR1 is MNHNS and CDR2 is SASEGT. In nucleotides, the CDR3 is TGTGCCAGCAGTCCCCTATCCCTTAGCAATCAGCCCCAGCATTTT. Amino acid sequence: CASSPLSLSNQPQHF.

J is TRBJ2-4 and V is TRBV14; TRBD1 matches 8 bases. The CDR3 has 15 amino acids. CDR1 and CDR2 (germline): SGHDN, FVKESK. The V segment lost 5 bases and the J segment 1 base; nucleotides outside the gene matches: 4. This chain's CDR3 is CASSNRTGAKNIQYF. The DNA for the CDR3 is TGTGCCAGCAGCAACAGGACAGGGGCCAAAAACATTCAGTACTTC. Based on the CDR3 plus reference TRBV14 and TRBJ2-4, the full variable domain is EAGVTQFPSHSVIEKGQTVTLRCDPISGHDNLYWYRRVMGKEIKFLLHFVKESKQDESGMPNNRFLAERTGGTYSTLKVQPAELEDSGVYFCASSNRTGAKNIQYFGAGTRLSVL.

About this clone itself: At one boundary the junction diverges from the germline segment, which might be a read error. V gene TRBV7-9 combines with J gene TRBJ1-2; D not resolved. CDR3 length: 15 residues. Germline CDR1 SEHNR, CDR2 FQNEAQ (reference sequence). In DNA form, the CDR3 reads TGTTCCAGCAGCTTAGCGTTTACAGATAACTATGGCTACACCTTC. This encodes CSSSLAFTDNYGYTF.

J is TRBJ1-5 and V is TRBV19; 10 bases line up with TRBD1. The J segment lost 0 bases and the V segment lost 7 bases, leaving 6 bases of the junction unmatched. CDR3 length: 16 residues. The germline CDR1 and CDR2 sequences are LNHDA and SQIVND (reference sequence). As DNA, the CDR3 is TGTGCCAGTAAACTGGGACAGGGGAATAGCAATCAGCCCCAGCATTTT. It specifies CASKLGQGNSNQPQHF.

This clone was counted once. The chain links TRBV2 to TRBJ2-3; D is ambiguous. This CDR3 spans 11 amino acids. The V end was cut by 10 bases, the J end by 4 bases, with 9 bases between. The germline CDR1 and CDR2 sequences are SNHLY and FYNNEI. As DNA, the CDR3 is TGTGCCACCGTACGGTCAGATACGCAGTATTTT. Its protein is CATVRSDTQYF.

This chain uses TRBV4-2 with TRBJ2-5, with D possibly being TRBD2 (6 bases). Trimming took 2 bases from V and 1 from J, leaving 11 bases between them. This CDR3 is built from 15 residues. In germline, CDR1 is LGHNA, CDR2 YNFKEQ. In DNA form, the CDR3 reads TGTGCCAGCAGCCAACCCACCGGGGGCCAAGAGACCCAGTACTTC. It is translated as CASSQPTGGQETQYF.